One and the same sample provided the 10 T cell receptor beta chains below, sequenced in a study of OX40 agonist ivuxolimab in advanced cancers. Here immunoSEQ multiplex PCR was the method, and the copy in TCRdb shows in-frame clones only, minus some. Among about 67,000 clones, around 83% were seen once, and the ten largest hold around 2%. The source material was CD4+ or CD8+ T cells sorted from blood, sampled in a trial of the OX40 agonist ivuxolimab. All receptors come from an adult with an advanced solid tumor such as melanoma, head and neck, liver or kidney cancer.

This chain uses TRBV2 with TRBJ2-3; D remains ambiguous. This CDR3 has 14 amino acids. Trimming left V 4 bases short and J 2 bases short, with 10 bases between. Germline CDR1 reads SNHLY; CDR2 reads FYNNEI. The CDR3 DNA follows: TGTGCCAGCAGTGGTATCCAGCCCACAGATACGCAGTATTTT. This codes for CASSGIQPTDTQYF. The whole variable domain, filled in from reference TRBV2 and TRBJ2-3, reads EPEVTQTPSHQVTQMGQEVILRCVPISNHLYFYWYRQILGQKVEFLVSFYNNEISEKSEIFDDQFSVERPDGSNFTLKIRSTKLEDSAMYFCASSGIQPTDTQYFGPGTRLTVL.

By sample share, this clone is medium-sized. The genes are TRBV6-5 and TRBJ2-7; 7 bases are shared with TRBD2. This CDR3 comprises 13 residues. From germline, CDR1 is MNHEY and CDR2 SVGAGI. The V and J ends lost 6 bases and 2 bases, in that order; junction bases with no gene match: 4. Written as DNA, the CDR3 is TGTGCCAGCAGACTAGCGCAGGCCTACGAGCAGTACTTC. It yields the protein CASRLAQAYEQYF.

This chain uses TRBV2 with TRBJ2-3; the D call may be TRBD1 or TRBD2 (6 bases each). Trimming stripped 6 bases from V and 0 bases from J, with 10 bases between. Germline CDR1 and CDR2: SNHLY and FYNNEI. The CDR3 covers 14 residues. Here the CDR3 reads CASREGDSTDTQYF. The CDR3 bases are TGTGCCAGCAGGGAGGGGGACAGCACAGATACGCAGTATTTT.

The chain uses TRBV6-6 and TRBJ1-4, with D maybe TRBD1 (6 bases). The CDR3 runs 16 residues. Germline lookup yields CDR1 MNHNY and CDR2 SVGAGI (reference sequence). Between the trimmed V and J ends, which lost 4 bases and 2 bases, there was a span of 14 bases. The CDR3 here is CASSLDSPGTNEKLFF. DNA of the CDR3: TGTGCCAGCAGTTTGGACAGCCCGGGGACTAATGAAAAACTGTTTTTT.

The CDR3 DNA reads as TGTGCCATCAGTGCCGAGGGGGCGGGAAACACCATATATTTT. Encoded protein: CAISAEGAGNTIYF. The chain is built from TRBV10-3 and TRBJ1-3, with 7 positions matching TRBD1. This CDR3 spans 14 amino acids. Trimming removed 4 bases from V and 4 bases from J; junction bases left unmatched: 4. The germline V gene has CDR1 ENHRY and CDR2 SYGVKD.

This chain joins TRBV9 and TRBJ2-1; D gene uncertain. CDR1 is SGDLS and CDR2 is YYNGEE in the germline V gene. Trimming took off 2 bases at V and 8 bases at J, with 14 bases between the two ends. This CDR3 is built from 14 residues. The CDR3 loop reads CASSVDLVADEQFF. CDR3 DNA: TGTGCCAGCAGCGTCGACTTAGTCGCGGATGAGCAGTTCTTC.

The chain uses TRBV5-4 and TRBJ2-1, with D tentatively TRBD1 (6 bases). The CDR3 runs 15 residues. CDR1 SGHNT and CDR2 YYREEE come from the germline V gene (reference sequence). V gave up 4 bases and J gave up 2 bases, with 13 bases separating them. The CDR3, as DNA: TGTGCCAGCAGCGCGGACAGCGGTACCTACAATGAGCAGTTCTTC. It encodes CASSADSGTYNEQFF.

V is TRBV19 and J is TRBJ1-5; TRBD1 matches 9 bases. V lost 10 bases and J lost 0; bases outside the gene matches: 13. The CDR3 loop spans 17 amino acids. The germline gives CDR1 LNHDA, CDR2 SQIVND (reference sequence). The CDR3 region is CATAGQGQFYSNQPQHF. The DNA for the CDR3 is TGTGCCACCGCCGGACAGGGGCAATTTTATAGCAATCAGCCCCAGCATTTT.

This clone was counted a single time. This chain joins TRBV5-4 and TRBJ2-2; TRBD2 matches at 13 bases. Per germline, CDR1 SGHNT and CDR2 YYREEE (reference sequence). CDR3 length: 16 amino acids. Trimming removed 3 bases from V and 6 bases from J; junction bases left unmatched: 5. This CDR3 is CASSSPGLAGSGELFF. In nucleotides, the CDR3 is TGTGCCAGCAGCTCACCGGGACTAGCGGGATCCGGGGAGCTGTTTTTT. Full variable domain (remainder filled in from reference TRBV5-4 and TRBJ2-2): ETGVTQSPTHLIKTRGQQVTLRCSSQSGHNTVSWYQQALGQGPQFIFQYYREEENGRGNFPPRFSGLQFPNYSSELNVNALELDDSALYLCASSSPGLAGSGELFFGEGSRLTVL.

This clone was observed a single time. V usage is TRBV18 and J usage is TRBJ2-2; D call uncertain. The CDR3 has 14 residues. Germline V lookup: CDR1 KGHSH, CDR2 LQKENI. V dropped 0 bases and J dropped 4 bases, with 6 bases sitting between them. The CDR3 nucleotides are TGTGCCAGCTCACCACCGTCAGGCACCGGGGAGCTGTTTTTT. It specifies CASSPPSGTGELFF.